A single sample is the source of the 22 T cell receptor beta chains below, sequenced in a study of regulatory T cells in long-lasting Graves disease. The time point here: newly diagnosed GD, antithyroid drugs for less than 3 months. Following extraction of RNA from PBMCs, that RNA was used to make the TCR library. Sequencing libraries for TCR beta were prepared with iRepertoire HTBI primers and Arm-PCR of CDR3 regions. TCRdb reanalysed the multiplex PCR reads using MiXCR and keeps one entry per CDR3 protein. The sample shows about 470,000 distinct CDR3 sequences, under 15% of them seen only once. The data also belong to a second study, concerning T cells in Graves' hyperthyroidism and ophthalmopathy.

Specimen: peripheral blood mononuclear cells (PBMCs), collected at new diagnosis, from a patient treated with antithyroid drugs. The receptors come from a woman in her twenties or thirties with Graves disease.

This clonotype came up many times. The DNA of the CDR3 is TGCAGTGCTAGAGAGGGCACCAATCAGCCCCAGCATTTT. Its translation: CSAREGTNQPQHF. V gene TRBV20-1 combines with J gene TRBJ1-5; D is unclear. The CDR3 covers 13 residues. Between the trimmed V and J ends, which lost 0 bases and 3 bases, there was a span of 6 bases. Germline values: CDR1 DFQATT, CDR2 SNEGSKA (reference sequence).

The rearrangement joins TRBV30 to TRBJ1-1, with D perhaps matching TRBD1 (5 bases). Germline V gives CDR1 GTSNPN, CDR2 SVGIG (reference sequence). Trimming shortened V by 1 base and J by 2 bases, and 11 bases separated the two germline ends. The CDR3 covers 14 residues. The CDR3 is CAWSASRVNTEAFF. DNA of the CDR3: TGTGCCTGGAGTGCGAGCAGGGTTAACACTGAAGCTTTCTTT.

Turning to this clonotype: The likely explanation is a read error, given a far larger clone one base away. This chain connects TRBV20-1 to TRBJ2-5, with 13 bases lining up with TRBD2. Trimming at V came to 2 bases and at J to 11 bases, leaving 11 bases not matched to a gene. Germline-derived CDR1 and CDR2 are DFQATT and SNEGSKA (reference sequence). The CDR3 runs to 15 residues. CDR3 DNA sequence: TGCAGTGCTAGACTCCGACTAGCGGGAGGTAATGAGCAGTACTTC. Protein sequence: CSARLRLAGGNEQYF.

This chain uses TRBV6-2 or TRBV6-3 with TRBJ2-3; D might be TRBD1 or TRBD2, each matching 6 bases. The J call may be wrong; the DNA end is better matched by TRBJ2-7. Germline V lookup: CDR1 MNHEY, CDR2 SVGEGT. The CDR3 sequence is 11 residues long. This CDR3 reads CASVKGGEQYF. The CDR3 region has the DNA TGTGCTTCGGTAAAGGGGGGCGAGCAGTACTTC.

This clonotype was detected many times. This chain connects TRBV4-2 to TRBJ2-3; no definite D call. CDR3 length: 17 residues. The germline V gene encodes CDR1 LGHNA and CDR2 YNFKEQ. V was cut by 0 bases and J by 0 bases, with 13 bases left in between. The CDR3 DNA follows: TGTGCCAGCAGCCAAGATTCGGTCAGAATGAGCACAGATACGCAGTATTTT. This codes for CASSQDSVRMSTDTQYF.

CDR3 nucleotide sequence: TGTGCCAGCAGCGAATGGCCGATGAGGGGAGGGACCCAGTACTTC. Protein: CASSEWPMRGGTQYF. The chain combines TRBV2 with TRBJ2-5; possibly TRBD2 for D (6 bases). Germline loops: CDR1 SNHLY, CDR2 FYNNEI. This CDR3 has 15 amino acids. Trimming took 6 bases from V and 7 from J, leaving 21 bases between them.

The chain uses TRBV19 and TRBJ2-1, with D possibly being TRBD2 (5 bases). Germline CDR1 is LNHDA and CDR2 is SQIVND (reference sequence). V lost 10 bases and J 6 bases, leaving 10 bases between the germline ends. The CDR3 totals 11 residues. CDR3: CATEGANEQFF. CDR3 nucleotides: TGTGCCACCGAGGGAGCCAATGAGCAGTTCTTC.

CDR3 coding DNA: TGTGCCAGTAGTATTATCGGAGGGGGTTCTAACTATGGCTACACCTTC. Translating gives CASSIIGGGSNYGYTF. The chain employs TRBV19 and TRBJ1-2, with D maybe TRBD1 (6 bases). Per germline, CDR1 LNHDA and CDR2 SQIVND (reference sequence). Trimming took off 3 bases at V and 0 bases at J, with 14 bases between the two ends. This CDR3 has 16 residues.

This clonotype was counted ten times or more. This rearrangement joins TRBV27 to TRBJ2-5; no definite D call. CDR3 length equals 13 residues. Germline-derived CDR1 and CDR2 are MNHEY and SMNVEV (reference sequence). V lost 2 bases, J lost 5 bases, and 9 bases lay in between. The CDR3 DNA sequence: TGTGCCAGCAGTTTAGTGGGTTGGGAGACCCAGTACTTC. Amino acids: CASSLVGWETQYF.

The J gene is TRBJ1-3, the V gene TRBV6-1; D remains ambiguous. This CDR3 spans 13 amino acids. Germline CDR1 MNHNS, CDR2 SASEGT. Trimming took 5 bases from V and 3 from J, leaving 8 bases between them. DNA for the CDR3: TGTGCCAGCAGTCGATTGGGTGGAAACACCATATATTTT. Amino acid sequence: CASSRLGGNTIYF.

The J gene is TRBJ1-5, the V gene TRBV5-5; 11 bases are a match to TRBD1. V lost 3 bases, J lost 7 bases, and 3 bases stayed unmatched. Germline lookup yields CDR1 SGHKS and CDR2 YYEKEE (reference sequence). This CDR3 is built from 14 residues. This chain's CDR3 is CASSWTGGEQPQHF. The CDR3 coding sequence is TGTGCCAGCAGCTGGACAGGGGGCGAGCAGCCCCAGCATTTT.

This clonotype was seen only a few times. CDR3 protein: CASSELGAGGLQETQYF. CDR3 bases: TGTGCCAGCAGTGAATTAGGGGCAGGGGGGCTCCAAGAGACCCAGTACTTC. The V gene is TRBV25-1, the J gene TRBJ2-5; D perhaps matches TRBD1 (7 bases). CDR3 length equals 17 residues. Looked up from germline, CDR1 is MGHDK and CDR2 is SYGVNS. Deletions cut 1 base from V and 1 base from J, with 16 bases between.

There are many counts of this clonotype. Here the CDR3 DNA reads TGTGCCAGCAGCTACCGGGGCCTCAATCAGCCCCAGCATTTT. Translating it yields CASSYRGLNQPQHF. V is TRBV3-1 and J is TRBJ1-5; the D gene is possibly TRBD1 (5 bases). Looked up from germline, CDR1 is LGHDT and CDR2 is YNNKEL (reference sequence). The V end was cut by 5 bases, the J end by 3 bases, with 11 bases between. The CDR3 covers 14 residues. The full variable domain, completed using reference TRBV3-1 and TRBJ1-5, is DTAVSQTPKYLVTQMGNDKSIKCEQNLGHDTMYWYKQDSKKFLKIMFSYNNKELIINETVPNRFSPKSPDKAHLNLHINSLELGDSAVYFCASSYRGLNQPQHFGDGTRLSIL.

Here the CDR3 DNA reads TGTGCCAGTAGTATCGCTAAGGGGGCCTACGAGCAGTACTTC. It specifies CASSIAKGAYEQYF. The J gene is TRBJ2-7, the V gene TRBV19, with a tentative D call TRBD1 (6 bases). CDR3 length: 14 amino acids. Germline loops: CDR1 LNHDA, CDR2 SQIVND (reference sequence). The V and J ends lost 3 bases and 2 bases respectively, with 11 bases between them.

This clonotype was recorded many times. The gene calls are TRBV7-2 and TRBJ2-1; 10 bases are a match to TRBD2. V was pared by 4 bases and J by 9 bases, with 12 bases of the junction left unmatched. The length of the CDR3 is 16 residues. Germline CDR1 SGHTA, CDR2 FQGNSA. The CDR3 DNA sequence: TGTGCCAGCAGCTCCCCCCGGGCTAGCGGGAGATCTGAGCAGTTCTTC. Protein sequence: CASSSPRASGRSEQFF.

This clonotype has more than one count but fewer than ten. This chain connects TRBV28 to TRBJ2-2; maybe TRBD2 (5 bases). V dropped 3 bases and J dropped 5 bases, with 13 bases sitting between them. The CDR3 covers 15 residues. Looked up from germline, CDR1 is MDHEN and CDR2 is SYDVKM. The CDR3 DNA reads as TGTGCCAGCAGTTTCTCCGGGGATCGGACCGGGGAGCTGTTTTTT. It codes for CASSFSGDRTGELFF.

At least ten counts were recorded for this clonotype. The chain uses TRBV24-1 and TRBJ2-2; 12 bases agree with TRBD2. Trimming cost V 3 bases and J 7 bases; bases outside gene matches: 2. This CDR3 comprises 15 residues. CDR1 KGHDR and CDR2 SFDVKD come from the germline V gene. The CDR3 nucleotides read TGTGCCACCAGTGATCTAGCGGGAGGGGACGGGGAGCTGTTTTTT. Encoded protein: CATSDLAGGDGELFF.

This clonotype was detected a few times. The V call is TRBV29-1, the J call TRBJ2-7; no clear D. The CDR3 runs 11 residues. Germline lookup yields CDR1 SQVTM and CDR2 ANQGSEA. Between the trimmed V and J ends, which lost 3 bases and 4 bases, there was a span of 7 bases. The CDR3 spells CSVDAGYEQYF. The CDR3 bases are TGCAGCGTTGATGCCGGTTACGAGCAGTACTTC.

This clonotype was observed a few times. In nucleotides, the CDR3 is TGTGCCAGCTCACCAAAGCAACAGGGCTCACCCCTCCACTTT. Encoded protein: CASSPKQQGSPLHF. The chain links TRBV18 to TRBJ1-6; tentative D call: TRBD1 (6 bases). The CDR3 is 14 amino acids. V was cut by 2 bases and J by 10 bases, with 12 bases left in between. The germline gives CDR1 KGHSH, CDR2 LQKENI.

This clonotype was seen a handful of times. The rearrangement links TRBV14 to TRBJ2-3; TRBD1 might be the D (7 bases). The CDR3 loop spans 18 amino acids. V shed 0 bases and J shed 3 bases, with 19 bases lying between them. Germline CDR1 SGHDN, CDR2 FVKESK. Here the CDR3 DNA reads TGTGCCAGCAGCCAAGATCCCCCAGGACAGGAGGGGACAGATACGCAGTATTTT. As protein: CASSQDPPGQEGTDTQYF.

The chain joins TRBV15 to TRBJ2-1, with 10 bases identical to TRBD2. Unmatched junction bases numbered 4, after V lost 2 bases and J lost 3 bases. CDR1 and CDR2 from the germline V gene are LNHNV and YYDKDF (reference sequence). The CDR3 has 16 residues. CDR3 coding DNA: TGTGCCACCAGCAGACCTAGCGGGAGCAACTACAATGAGCAGTTCTTC. Residues: CATSRPSGSNYNEQFF.

This clonotype was counted at least ten times. CDR3 protein: CASSRDSTGELFF. The CDR3 nucleotides read TGTGCCAGCAGCCGGGACTCGACCGGGGAGCTGTTTTTT. V gene TRBV3-1 combines with J gene TRBJ2-2; D may be TRBD2 (6 bases). Trimming took 4 bases from V and 5 from J, leaving 8 bases between them. CDR1 is LGHDT and CDR2 is YNNKEL in the germline V gene (reference sequence). The CDR3 contains 13 residues.